This T cell receptor beta chain was sequenced for a study of beta chain features in type 1 diabetes. Overall study findings and caveats: In every one of the four CD4+ subsets, TCRB CDR3s were moderately but significantly shorter in Type 1 diabetes patients. The study found that naive, central memory and Treg TCRB repertoires appeared more similar in patients than in healthy donors.

Every isolated RNA sample was fully reverse transcribed, so sequencing captured expressed TCRB transcripts. Mean read depth for naive, central memory and regulatory T cell samples was a few million reads. The assay was immunoSEQ multiplex PCR, and TCRdb's table has in-frame clones only and misses some. The sample shows about 400,000 clones, around 13% of them seen only once. Worth noting for this clone: The target antigen is unknown.

Via the markers CD45RO/CCR7/CD25/CD127/CD95/CD27, stem cell-like memory, regulatory, central memory and naive CD4+ cells were sorted. Without exception, sorted populations had purity beyond 98%. The sequence came from a woman aged 18-29 years with type 1 diabetes. Sequenced input: naive CD4+ T cells from blood.

For the CDR3, the DNA is TGTGCCAGCAGCTTAGTGTGGGGCGGAGAGACCCAGTACTTC. Translating it yields CASSLVWGGETQYF. The chain links TRBV7-9 to TRBJ2-5; tentatively, D is TRBD1 (5 bases). The V gene's germline CDR1 is SEHNR and CDR2 FQNEAQ (reference sequence). This CDR3 is built from 14 residues. Trimming took off 1 base at V and 4 bases at J, with 10 bases between the two ends.